Shown below are 11 T cell receptor beta chains from a single sample sequenced in a study of shared clonotypes between healthy human individuals (dated by TCRdb to the early 2020s). The method was the immunoSEQ multiplex PCR assay. TCRdb retrieved this table from immuneACCESS and kept in-frame rearrangements only. Not all clones are present; in checked studies, unresolved V genes account for under half, and no reason is known for the remainder. The sample includes 2.5 million or so clones, with around 94% observed a single time. The ten largest clones add up to around 0.15% of the sample. The source material was naive CD4+ T cells sorted from blood. In the paper's terms, the cell subset or site label means: CD45RA+ positively selected. These receptors all come from a man aged 18-30 years in good health.

The rearrangement uses TRBV28 and TRBJ2-7; the match to TRBD1 covers 8 bases. Looked up from germline, CDR1 is MDHEN and CDR2 is SYDVKM. J lost 6 bases, V lost 0 bases, and 7 bases had no gene match. There are 15 residues in the CDR3. This chain's CDR3 is CASSLWPGQVVEQYF. CDR3 coding DNA: TGTGCCAGCAGTTTATGGCCGGGACAGGTGGTCGAGCAGTACTTC.

The chain couples TRBV5-4 to TRBJ1-2; 9 bases line up with TRBD1. This CDR3 has 16 residues. The V and J ends lost 4 bases and 6 bases, in that order; junction bases with no gene match: 13. Germline loops: CDR1 SGHNT, CDR2 YYREEE (reference sequence). This chain's CDR3 is CASSTGTGTVYDGYTF. As DNA, the CDR3 is TGTGCCAGCAGCACCGGGACAGGGACCGTCTACGATGGCTACACCTTC.

The rearrangement links TRBV5-1 to TRBJ2-7; D gene uncertain. The V gene lost 3 bases and the J gene lost 6 bases, with 13 bases spanning the gap. The CDR3 consists of 13 residues. The germline V gene encodes CDR1 SGHRS and CDR2 YFSETQ. DNA for the CDR3: TGCGCCAGCAGCTGGACGTTCTCCGCCGAGCAGTACTTC. This gives the protein CASSWTFSAEQYF.

This clone occurred once. V gene TRBV7-9 combines with J gene TRBJ2-5, with TRBD2 identical over 9 bases. CDR3 size: 14 residues. The germline V gene has CDR1 SEHNR and CDR2 FQNEAQ (reference sequence). J gave up 5 bases and V 3 bases, and 4 bases lay outside the gene matches. The CDR3 sequence: CASSFSGSGETQYF. DNA for the CDR3: TGTGCCAGCAGCTTTAGCGGGAGTGGGGAGACCCAGTACTTC.

This chain joins TRBV19 and TRBJ1-6; 10 bases are a match to TRBD1. The CDR3 runs to 15 residues. With 4 bases clipped from V and 9 bases from J, the junction kept 6 bases outside the gene matches. Germline V gene lookup returns CDR1 LNHDA and CDR2 SQIVND (reference sequence). This CDR3 is CASSTETGGGSPLHF. CDR3 nucleotide sequence: TGTGCCAGTAGTACCGAGACAGGGGGCGGTTCACCCCTCCACTTT.

Points on this clone: Distinct nucleotide sequences in the sample also encode this CDR3. This chain links TRBV5-4 with TRBJ2-1; D possibly corresponds to TRBD2 (5 bases). Germline-derived CDR1 and CDR2 are SGHNT and YYREEE (reference sequence). V shed 0 bases and J shed 1 base, with 8 bases lying between them. The CDR3 runs to 15 residues. Written as DNA, the CDR3 is TGTGCCAGCAGCTTGGGAGGGAAATCCTACAATGAGCAGTTCTTC. Translation gives CASSLGGKSYNEQFF.

The CDR3 sequence is CASSTREGPGAQHF. The CDR3 DNA reads TGTGCCAGTAGTACCCGAGAGGGACCCGGGGCCCAGCATTTT. The V and J genes are TRBV19 and TRBJ1-5, with a possible D match to TRBD1 (5 bases). The germline CDR1 and CDR2 sequences are LNHDA and SQIVND (reference sequence). Trimming took off 4 bases at V and 11 bases at J, with 18 bases between the two ends. The CDR3 extends over 14 amino acids.

This CDR3 is CASSELDKANTGELFF. CDR3 DNA: TGTGCCAGCAGCGAATTGGACAAGGCGAACACCGGGGAGCTGTTTTTT. The chain carries TRBV5-4 and TRBJ2-2; tentative D call: TRBD1 (5 bases). The CDR3 extends over 16 amino acids. Germline V gives CDR1 SGHNT, CDR2 YYREEE (reference sequence). V lost 4 bases and J 0 bases, leaving 13 bases between the germline ends.

In its sample, this clone was seen once. Because the CDR3's place on the DNA is in doubt, the DNA is left out and the CDR3 is given as listed by TCRdb. The chain joins TRBV7-2 to TRBJ2-7; TRBD2, the table's D call, was not compared with the DNA. The CDR3 contains 16 residues when both ends are counted. Looked up from germline, CDR1 is SGHTA and CDR2 is FQGNSA. The CDR3 is CASSLVEGVANGSPYF.

V usage is TRBV5-4 and J usage is TRBJ2-1; 8 bases are a match to TRBD1. V lost 9 bases, J lost 7 bases, and 9 bases stayed unmatched. In germline, CDR1 is SGHNT, CDR2 YYREEE (reference sequence). The CDR3 has 13 residues. The CDR3 DNA reads TGTGCCATCCCACAGGGGGGCCGGAATGAGCAGTTCTTC. Residues: CAIPQGGRNEQFF. The whole variable domain, filled in from reference TRBV5-4 and TRBJ2-1, reads ETGVTQSPTHLIKTRGQQVTLRCSSQSGHNTVSWYQQALGQGPQFIFQYYREEENGRGNFPPRFSGLQFPNYSSELNVNALELDDSALYLCAIPQGGRNEQFFGPGTRLTVL.

This rearrangement joins TRBV7-3 to TRBJ2-2; D is ambiguous. The CDR3 runs 13 residues. Germline loops: CDR1 SGHTA, CDR2 FQGTGA. V lost 5 bases and J 2 bases, leaving 6 bases between the germline ends. The chain's CDR3 is CASSPDNTGELFF. The CDR3 DNA sequence: TGTGCCAGCAGCCCGGACAACACCGGGGAGCTGTTTTTT.